This T cell receptor (beta chain) emerged from a study of cytomegalovirus exposure and HLA in healthy donors. To note about this clone: Antigen specificity is unknown.

The PCR made use of 60 Vbeta and 13 Jbeta primers. Sequenced by immunoSEQ multiplex PCR; TCRdb stores in-frame clones only, minus some. The sample includes 90,000 to 110,000 clones, over 75% seen only once; the top ten take 8.5% to 10%. Trimming at V came to 4 bases and at J to 9 bases, leaving 13 bases not matched to a gene. This CDR3 is 15 amino acids long. Germline CDR1 reads SGDLS; CDR2 reads YYNGEE. Findings of the study overall: Researchers reported in a later analysis that common viral pathogens appeared linked to several top clusters.

The TCR sequence derives from a woman aged 40 to 50 in good health and CMV-seropositive. The V gene is TRBV9, the J gene TRBJ2-1; 7 bases line up with TRBD2. What was sequenced was PBMCs. Written as DNA, the CDR3 is TGTGCCAGCAGCACCCTCGGGAGGAGGGCAGCTGAGCAGTTCTTC. Its protein product is CASSTLGRRAAEQFF. The whole variable domain, filled in from reference TRBV9 and TRBJ2-1, reads DSGVTQTPKHLITATGQRVTLRCSPRSGDLSVYWYQQSLDQGLQFLIQYYNGEERAKGNILERFSAQQFPDLHSELNLSSLELGDSALYFCASSTLGRRAAEQFFGPGTRLTVL.